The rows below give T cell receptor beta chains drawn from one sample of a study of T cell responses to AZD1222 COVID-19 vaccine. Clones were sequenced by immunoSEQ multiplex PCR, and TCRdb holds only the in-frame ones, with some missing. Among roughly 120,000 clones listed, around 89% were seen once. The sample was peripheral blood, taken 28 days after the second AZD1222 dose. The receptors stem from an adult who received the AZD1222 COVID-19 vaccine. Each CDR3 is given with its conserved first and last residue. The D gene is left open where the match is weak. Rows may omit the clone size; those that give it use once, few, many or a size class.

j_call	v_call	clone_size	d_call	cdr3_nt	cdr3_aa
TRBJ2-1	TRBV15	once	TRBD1	TGTGCCACCAGCACCCAAGAGGGACAGAGCTCCTACAATGAGCAGTTCTTC	CATSTQEGQSSYNEQFF
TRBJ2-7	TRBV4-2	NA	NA	TGTGCCAGCAGCCAAGACAGGTTCGCCTACGAGCAGTACTTC	CASSQDRFAYEQYF
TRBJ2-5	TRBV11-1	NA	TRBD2	TGTGCCAGCAGCAAGGGACTAGGAGAGACCCAGTACTTC	CASSKGLGETQYF
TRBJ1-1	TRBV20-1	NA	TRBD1	TGCAGTGCTAGTGGGACAGGGGGCCTTGGCACTGAAGCTTTCTTT	CSASGTGGLGTEAFF
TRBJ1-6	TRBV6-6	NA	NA	TGTGCCAGCATAGCGTTGAATAATTCACCCCTCCACTTT	CASIALNNSPLHF
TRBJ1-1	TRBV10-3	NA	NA	TGTGCCATCAGTGAGGAGGGCCCTGACGCTTTCTTT	CAISEEGPDAFF
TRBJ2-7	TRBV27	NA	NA	TGTGCCAGCAGTTCTAACTCGGGGTACGAGCAGTACTTC	CASSSNSGYEQYF
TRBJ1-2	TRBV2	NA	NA	TGTGCCAGCAGTGATACCCCCGCGGGGTCGGGCTATGGCTACACCTTC	CASSDTPAGSGYGYTF
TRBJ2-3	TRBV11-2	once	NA	TGTGCCAGCAGCTGGGGGGGCACAGATACGCAGTATTTT	CASSWGGTDTQYF
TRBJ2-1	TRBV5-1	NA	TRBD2	TGCGCCAGCAGCTTGGCCTTAATGGCGGCTAGCGGGGGATACTACAATGAGCAGTTCTTC	CASSLALMAASGGYYNEQFF
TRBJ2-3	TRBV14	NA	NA	TGTGCCAGCAGCCAAGAGCGACAGGTAACGCAGTATTTT	CASSQERQVTQYF
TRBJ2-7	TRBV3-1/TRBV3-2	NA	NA	TGTGCCAGCAGCCAGAGCAGGATTGGATACGAGCAGTACTTC	CASSQSRIGYEQYF
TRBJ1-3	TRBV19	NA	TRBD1	TGTGCCAGTAGTGCGGGACAGTTTTCTGGAAACACCATATATTTT	CASSAGQFSGNTIYF
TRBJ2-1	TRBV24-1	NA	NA	TGTGCCACCAGTGATTTAGGGGACCGTGGATACGATGAGCAGTTCTTC	CATSDLGDRGYDEQFF
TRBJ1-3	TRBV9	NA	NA	TGTGCCAGCAGCGGGGGACACCACTCTGGAAACACCATATATTTT	CASSGGHHSGNTIYF
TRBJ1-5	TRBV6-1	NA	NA	TGTGCCAGCAGTGAAGCTTACGGACAGAATCAGCCCCAGCATTTT	CASSEAYGQNQPQHF
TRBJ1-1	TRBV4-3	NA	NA	TGCGCCAGCAGCCAAGCCGGGAACACTGAAGCTTTCTTT	CASSQAGNTEAFF
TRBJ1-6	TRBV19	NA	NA	TGTGCCAGTAGTATAACTGAGAGCTCCTATAATTCACCCCTCCACTTT	CASSITESSYNSPLHF
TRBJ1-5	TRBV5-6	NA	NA	TGTGCCAGCAGCTTTACGACAGATCAGCCCCAGCATTTT	CASSFTTDQPQHF
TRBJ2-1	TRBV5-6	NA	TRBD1	TGTGCCAGCAGCTCGAGGGACAGGGCGGATGAGCAGTTCTTC	CASSSRDRADEQFF
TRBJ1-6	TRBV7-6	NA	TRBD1	TGTGCCAGCAGCTCCGCGGACAGGGGAGGTTCACCCCTCCACTTT	CASSSADRGGSPLHF
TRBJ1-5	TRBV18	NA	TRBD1	TGTGCCAGCCAGGAGGGGGCGAATGATCAGCCCCAGCATTTT	CASQEGANDQPQHF
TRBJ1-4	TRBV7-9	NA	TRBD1	TGTGCCAGCAGCCCTCCAGGGGGGGATGAAAAACTGTTTTTT	CASSPPGGDEKLFF
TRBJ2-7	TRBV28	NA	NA	TGTGCCAGCAGTTTACCACAACCCTCCTTCGAGCAGTACTTC	CASSLPQPSFEQYF
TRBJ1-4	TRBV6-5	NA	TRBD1	TGTGCCAGCAGTTATCAAGGACAGGGCGAAAAACTGTTTTTT	CASSYQGQGEKLFF
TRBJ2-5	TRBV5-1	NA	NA	TGCGCCAGCAGCTTGGCTGTCGAAGAGACCCAGTACTTC	CASSLAVEETQYF
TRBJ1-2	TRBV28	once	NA	TGTGCCAGCAATACTCCGGGGGGCCGGCGCGGCTACACCTTC	CASNTPGGRRGYTF
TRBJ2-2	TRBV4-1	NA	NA	TGCGCCGGCCAGTGTCGAGGCTGGACCGGGGAGCTGTTTTTT	CAGQCRGWTGELFF
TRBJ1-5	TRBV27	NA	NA	TGTGCCAGCAGTTTAAACCAGGGAAGCAATCAGCCCCAGCATTTT	CASSLNQGSNQPQHF
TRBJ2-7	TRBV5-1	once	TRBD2	TGCGCCAGCAGCCCGAGCGGGGGGGCCTACGAGCAGTACTTC	CASSPSGGAYEQYF
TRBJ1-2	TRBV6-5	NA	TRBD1	TGTGCCAGCAGGCTCTCTTACAGGGGTGGCTACACCTTC	CASRLSYRGGYTF
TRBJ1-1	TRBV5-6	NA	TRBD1	TGTGCCAGCAGCCGACGGACAGGGGGCACTGAAGCTTTCTTT	CASSRRTGGTEAFF
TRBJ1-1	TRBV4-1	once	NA	TGCGCCAGCAGCCAAGATTACTGGAACACTGAAGCTTTCTTT	CASSQDYWNTEAFF
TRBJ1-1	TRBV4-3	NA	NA	TGCGCCAGCAGCCTTCATAGCCAGGGTTGGACTGAAGCTTTCTTT	CASSLHSQGWTEAFF
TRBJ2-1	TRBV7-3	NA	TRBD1	TGTGCCAGCAGCTTAACAGGGGGCAGCTACAATGAGCAGTTCTTC	CASSLTGGSYNEQFF
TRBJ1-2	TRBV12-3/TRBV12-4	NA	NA	TGTGCCAGCAGTTTCAGGGGTAACTATGGCTACACCTTC	CASSFRGNYGYTF
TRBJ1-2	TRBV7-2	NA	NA	TGTGCCAGCAGCTCACCAGAGATCAGGTCCTATGGCTACACCTTC	CASSSPEIRSYGYTF
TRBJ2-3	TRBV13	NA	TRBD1	TGTGCCAGCAGCGTTCTTGGACAGGGGAGCACAGATACGCAGTATTTT	CASSVLGQGSTDTQYF
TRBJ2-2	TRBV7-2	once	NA	TGTGCCAGCAGCCCCACAGCGCCTACGAACACCGGGGAGCTGTTTTTT	CASSPTAPTNTGELFF
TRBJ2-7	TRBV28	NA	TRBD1	TGTGCCAGCAGTTTAGAGGGACAGGGGGTTTCCGAGCAGTACTTC	CASSLEGQGVSEQYF
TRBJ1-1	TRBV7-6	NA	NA	TGTGCCAGCAGCAAGACAGGTACTGAAGCTTTCTTT	CASSKTGTEAFF
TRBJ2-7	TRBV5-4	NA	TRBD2	TGTGCCAGCAGCCCTGGAAGGGCTAGCGGGGGCCCACCACAAATTTACGAGCAGTACTTC	CASSPGRASGGPPQIYEQYF
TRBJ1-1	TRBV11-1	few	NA	TGTGCCAGCAGCTTCGCCGGACCACGGGGCACTGAAGCTTTCTTT	CASSFAGPRGTEAFF
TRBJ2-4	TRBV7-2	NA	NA	TGTGCCAGCAGCCTAGAGTTAGCCAAAAACATTCAGTACTTC	CASSLELAKNIQYF
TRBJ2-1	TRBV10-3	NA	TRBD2	TGTGCCATCGGCCAAGCGGGGGGCGATGAGCAGTTCTTC	CAIGQAGGDEQFF
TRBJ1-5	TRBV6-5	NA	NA	TGTGCCAGCAGTTACGCTCAAGGGCAGCCCCAGCATTTT	CASSYAQGQPQHF
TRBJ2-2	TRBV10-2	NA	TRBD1	TGCGCCAGCAGGACGGGGACAGGGGGGACCGGGGAGCTGTTTTTT	CASRTGTGGTGELFF
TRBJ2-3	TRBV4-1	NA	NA	TGCGCCAGCAGCTCTGCCCAGGGGCCAGATACGCAGTATTTT	CASSSAQGPDTQYF
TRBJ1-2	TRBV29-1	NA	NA	TGCAGCGTTGAATTTCTACAGGGCCCTGCGGGCTACACCTTC	CSVEFLQGPAGYTF
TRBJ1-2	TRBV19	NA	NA	TGTGCCAGTAGTACCCCCCGCCCCAGGGAGGGTGGCGGCTACACCTTC	CASSTPRPREGGGYTF
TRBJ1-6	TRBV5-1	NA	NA	TGCGCCAGCAGCTTGGACGGAAGGAGCTCCTATAATTCACCCCTCCACTTT	CASSLDGRSSYNSPLHF
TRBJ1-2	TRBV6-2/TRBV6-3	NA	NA	TGTGCCAGCAGTTACTCCGGCGGTTTCTCTGGCTACACCTTC	CASSYSGGFSGYTF
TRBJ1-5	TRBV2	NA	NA	TGTGCCAGCGGCGAGGTTGGGGGGCCAAGGGATCAGCCCCAGCATTTT	CASGEVGGPRDQPQHF
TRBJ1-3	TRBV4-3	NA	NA	TGCGCCAGCAGCCAAGACATACAGGGCTCTGGAAACACCATATATTTT	CASSQDIQGSGNTIYF
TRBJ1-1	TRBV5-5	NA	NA	TGTGCCAGCAGCTTAACCACAGCCACTGAAGCTTTCTTT	CASSLTTATEAFF
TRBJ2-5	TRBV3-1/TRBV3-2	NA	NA	TGTGCCAGCAGCCAACCGGGGAGAGGTGAGACCCAGTACTTC	CASSQPGRGETQYF
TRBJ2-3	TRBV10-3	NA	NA	TGTGCCGCCCACGGGGGTACAGGGGAGGTAACAGATACGCAGTATTTT	CAAHGGTGEVTDTQYF
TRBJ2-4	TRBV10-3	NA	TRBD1	TGTGCCATCAGTGAGTCGCTAGGGCAGGGGGCGGCCAAAAACATTCAGTACTTC	CAISESLGQGAAKNIQYF
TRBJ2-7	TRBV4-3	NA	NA	TGCGCCAGCAGCCAAGATCCGGGCCACTACGAGCAGTACTTC	CASSQDPGHYEQYF